The rows below give T cell receptor beta chains drawn from one sample of a study of Ad26.COV2.S vaccination and SARS-CoV-2 variants. Profiled with immunoSEQ multiplex PCR; TCRdb holds only in-frame clones, not every one. The table lists 450,000 to 550,000 clones, roughly nine tenths of them singletons. The sequencing here drew on peripheral blood, taken in a trial of Ad26.COV2.S vaccine versus placebo. The receptor set was obtained from a person aged 18-60 years who received the Ad26.COV2.S COVID-19 vaccine or a placebo. Both conserved end residues are part of each CDR3. The D gene is left open where the match is weak. Only part of the rows carry a size: once, few, many, or a class if the clone is expanded.

J gene: TRBJ1-5
V gene: TRBV6-5
clone size: .
D gene: .
CDR3 DNA: TGTGCCAGCAGTTACTCATCAGGGTCCCATCAGCCCCAGCATTTT
CDR3 protein: CASSYSSGSHQPQHF

J gene: TRBJ2-1
V gene: TRBV24-1
clone size: .
D gene: TRBD2
CDR3 DNA: TGTGCCACCTGTCGGGGGGGCTCCTACAATGAGCAGTTCTTC
CDR3 protein: CATCRGGSYNEQFF

J gene: TRBJ2-7
V gene: TRBV10-2
clone size: .
D gene: .
CDR3 DNA: TGCGCCAGCACTGTGAGGGTCTTGGGCGAGCAGTACTTC
CDR3 protein: CASTVRVLGEQYF

J gene: TRBJ2-3
V gene: TRBV13
clone size: .
D gene: TRBD2
CDR3 DNA: TGTGCCAGCAGCGAACAACGACTAGCGGAGGGGATAGATACGCAGTATTTT
CDR3 protein: CASSEQRLAEGIDTQYF

J gene: TRBJ2-2
V gene: TRBV7-3
clone size: .
D gene: TRBD2
CDR3 DNA: TGTGCCAGCAGCCCCCCCGGGACTAGTTCCACCGGGGAGCTGTTTTTT
CDR3 protein: CASSPPGTSSTGELFF

J gene: TRBJ2-7
V gene: TRBV4-2
clone size: .
D gene: TRBD2
CDR3 DNA: TGTGCCAGCAGCCACCCTGGACTAGCGGGGGGAAACGAGCAGTACTTC
CDR3 protein: CASSHPGLAGGNEQYF

J gene: TRBJ1-1
V gene: TRBV11-3
clone size: .
D gene: .
CDR3 DNA: TGTGCCAGCAGCTTAATCGGGCCGCGTGAAGCTTTCTTT
CDR3 protein: CASSLIGPREAFF

J gene: TRBJ2-5
V gene: TRBV4-1
clone size: .
D gene: .
CDR3 DNA: TGCGCCAGCAGCCAAGGGCTACTAGAGACCCAGTACTTC
CDR3 protein: CASSQGLLETQYF

J gene: TRBJ1-4
V gene: TRBV18
clone size: .
D gene: .
CDR3 DNA: TGTGCCAGCTCACCATTGGGTGTTTCTAATGAAAAACTGTTTTTT
CDR3 protein: CASSPLGVSNEKLFF

J gene: TRBJ1-2
V gene: TRBV28
clone size: .
D gene: .
CDR3 DNA: TGTGCCAGCAGTTTATGGGACTATGGCTACACCTTC
CDR3 protein: CASSLWDYGYTF

J gene: TRBJ2-1
V gene: TRBV5-5
clone size: .
D gene: .
CDR3 DNA: TGTGCCAGCAGCTTGCTAGGTGGGGGGTATGAGCAGTTCTTC
CDR3 protein: CASSLLGGGYEQFF

J gene: TRBJ2-5
V gene: TRBV5-5
clone size: .
D gene: .
CDR3 DNA: TGTGCCAGCAGCTTGGGGCGGGGACAGTTCGGAGAGACCCAGTACTTC
CDR3 protein: CASSLGRGQFGETQYF

J gene: TRBJ1-1
V gene: TRBV5-1
clone size: once
D gene: TRBD1
CDR3 DNA: TGCGCCAGCAGCTCGACGTCCCGGGACAGGGAATGGAACACTGAAGCTTTCTTT
CDR3 protein: CASSSTSRDREWNTEAFF

J gene: TRBJ2-4
V gene: TRBV28
clone size: .
D gene: .
CDR3 DNA: TGTGCCAGCAAGGGGGATGCCATTCAGTACTTC
CDR3 protein: CASKGDAIQYF

J gene: TRBJ2-5
V gene: TRBV5-1
clone size: .
D gene: TRBD2
CDR3 DNA: TGCGCCAGCAGCTTGGCCGGGACTAGTGAGGAGACCCAGTACTTC
CDR3 protein: CASSLAGTSEETQYF

J gene: TRBJ1-1
V gene: TRBV7-3
clone size: few
D gene: .
CDR3 DNA: TGTGCCAGCAGCTTAATAGGAGGGAACACTGAAGCTTTCTTT
CDR3 protein: CASSLIGGNTEAFF

J gene: TRBJ2-1
V gene: TRBV18
clone size: .
D gene: .
CDR3 DNA: TGTGCCAGCTCACCAATAAGTGCATTTTCGGGTGAGCAGTTCTTC
CDR3 protein: CASSPISAFSGEQFF

J gene: TRBJ2-1
V gene: TRBV5-4
clone size: .
D gene: TRBD1
CDR3 DNA: TGTGCCAGCAGGACCGGACAGGGCGCTGAGCAGTTCTTC
CDR3 protein: CASRTGQGAEQFF

J gene: TRBJ2-7
V gene: TRBV11-3
clone size: few
D gene: .
CDR3 DNA: TGTGCCAGCAGCTTAGCCTCGACTGGACGGGTGCAGTCCTACGAGCAGTACTTC
CDR3 protein: CASSLASTGRVQSYEQYF

J gene: TRBJ1-1
V gene: TRBV4-1
clone size: .
D gene: .
CDR3 DNA: TGCGCCAGCAGCCGATCTAGGACGGTTTTGACTGAAGCTTTCTTT
CDR3 protein: CASSRSRTVLTEAFF

J gene: TRBJ1-6
V gene: TRBV7-3
clone size: .
D gene: .
CDR3 DNA: TGTGCCAGCAGCTTCGGGGGTTCTTCACCCCTCCACTTT
CDR3 protein: CASSFGGSSPLHF

J gene: TRBJ2-3
V gene: TRBV5-3
clone size: once
D gene: .
CDR3 DNA: TGTGCCAGAAGCCCCCTCGGTCAGAGGGGCCCACATACGCAGTATTTT
CDR3 protein: CARSPLGQRGPHTQYF

J gene: TRBJ2-7
V gene: TRBV2
clone size: .
D gene: .
CDR3 DNA: TGTGCCAGCAGTGAATATACCCCCTACGAGCAGTACTTC
CDR3 protein: CASSEYTPYEQYF

J gene: TRBJ2-3
V gene: TRBV6-6
clone size: .
D gene: .
CDR3 DNA: TGTGCCAGCAGTGTTAGCTGGACTAGCACAGATACGCAGTATTTT
CDR3 protein: CASSVSWTSTDTQYF